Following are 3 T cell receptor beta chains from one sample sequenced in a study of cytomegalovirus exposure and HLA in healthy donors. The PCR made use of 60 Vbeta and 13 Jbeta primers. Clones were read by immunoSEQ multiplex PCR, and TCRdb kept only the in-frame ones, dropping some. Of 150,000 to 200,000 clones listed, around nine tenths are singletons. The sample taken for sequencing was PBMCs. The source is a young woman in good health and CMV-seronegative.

CDR3 loop: CASSFPDSANTGELFF. CDR3 bases: TGTGCCAGCAGCTTCCCGGACAGTGCGAACACCGGGGAGCTGTTTTTT. The chain recombines TRBV7-9 with TRBJ2-2; perhaps TRBD1 as D (6 bases). Trimming cost V 3 bases and J 0 bases, with 11 bases left between them. Germline V lookup: CDR1 SEHNR, CDR2 FQNEAQ (reference sequence). The CDR3 contains 16 residues.

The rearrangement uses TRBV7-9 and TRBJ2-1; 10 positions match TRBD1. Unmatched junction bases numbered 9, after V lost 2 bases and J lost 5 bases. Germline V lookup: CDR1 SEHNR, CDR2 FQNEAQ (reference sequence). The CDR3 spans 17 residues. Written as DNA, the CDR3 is TGTGCCAGCAGCTTAAACTCCGGGACAGGGGTCCACAATGAGCAGTTCTTC. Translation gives CASSLNSGTGVHNEQFF.

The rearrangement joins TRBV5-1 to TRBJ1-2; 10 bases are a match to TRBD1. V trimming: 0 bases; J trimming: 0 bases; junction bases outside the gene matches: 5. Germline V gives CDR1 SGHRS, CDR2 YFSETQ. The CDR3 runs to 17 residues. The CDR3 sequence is CASSLGGTGVSNYGYTF. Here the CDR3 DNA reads TGCGCCAGCAGCTTGGGGGGGACAGGGGTTTCTAACTATGGCTACACCTTC.